This note documents a single TCR beta chain sequence. The data were obtained in a study of blood T cell repertoires in COVID-19. At the level of the study: Some COVID-19 samples were acute and others convalescent; all came from the United States, Italy and Spain.

The assay was immunoSEQ multiplex PCR, and TCRdb's table has in-frame clones only and misses some. There are roughly 250,000 clones in the sample; around 87% occur only once, and about 6% lies in the top ten. Participant ages covered roughly 18 to 89 years across around 22 US areas. Participant-reported clinical history was the basis for cohort assignment. There are 14 residues in the CDR3. Deletions cut 3 bases from V and 1 base from J, with 7 bases between. In germline, CDR1 is MNHEY, CDR2 SMNVEV (reference sequence). The chain carries TRBV27 and TRBJ2-4; D might be TRBD2 (5 bases). The TCR originated in a woman between 25 and 40 years old with acute COVID-19. Sequences were obtained from PBMCs or T cells enriched from blood (not recorded which). CDR3 sequence: CASSFTGAKNIQYF. CDR3 nucleotides: TGTGCCAGCAGTTTTACGGGGGCCAAAAACATTCAGTACTTC.